This paragraph reports one TCR beta chain. What it binds is unknown. This entry belongs to a study of T cells in Graves' hyperthyroidism and ophthalmopathy. Study-wide points: A model using 13 V-J features told ophthalmopathy apart from stable hyperthyroidism.

This CDR3 contains 14 residues. Looked up from germline, CDR1 is SGHTA and CDR2 is FQGNSA. Trimming took off 2 bases at V and 6 bases at J, with 11 bases between the two ends. The TCR beta CDR3 regions underwent amplification using RNA transcripts as the source. The HTBI primer set drove a first-round RT-PCR of the TCR CDR3. In TCRdb, the multiplex PCR reads were re-called with MiXCR into one record per CDR3 protein. The table shows 500,000 to 600,000 distinct CDR3 sequences, with 46% occurring only once. The rearrangement links TRBV7-2 to TRBJ1-5, with no clear D. This sequence was found in an adult woman with Graves' disease, either hyperthyroidism or ophthalmopathy (not recorded which). The specimen was peripheral blood or thyroid tissue (not recorded which). CDR3 amino acids: CASSLYGDRQPQHF. In DNA form, the CDR3 reads TGTGCCAGCAGCTTATATGGGGATCGTCAGCCCCAGCATTTT.